The text below deals with one TCR beta chain. There are 15 residues in the CDR3. The V segment lost 3 bases and the J segment 3 bases; nucleotides outside the gene matches: 8. Germline loops: CDR1 MGHDK, CDR2 SYGVNS. Intraepithelial and lamina propria lymphocytes were isolated from graft specimens. The source of the sample is a study of graft-versus-host responses after intestinal transplantation. Profiled with immunoSEQ multiplex PCR; TCRdb holds only in-frame clones, not every one. The repertoire consists of 6,000 to 8,000 clones, with 83% occurring once and the leading ten covering roughly 8%. V is TRBV25-1 and J is TRBJ2-7, with 7 bases that match TRBD1. The sequence derives from a human patient who received an intestinal transplant, so some T cells may come from the graft donor. Sequences were derived from ileum tissue, sampled roughly 310 days after intestinal transplant. CDR3 sequence reads: CASSDNRDRVYEQYF. For the CDR3, the DNA is TGTGCCAGCAGTGACAACCGGGACAGAGTCTACGAGCAGTACTTC.